This T cell receptor (beta chain) came from a study of beta chain features in type 1 diabetes. Whole-study results and caveats: Shorter TCRB CDR3s, moderately but significantly so, marked every one of the four CD4+ subsets in Type 1 diabetes patients.

Expressed TCRB transcripts got sequenced, as all isolated RNA was reverse transcribed. Data came from immunoSEQ multiplex PCR; TCRdb stores just in-frame clones and leaves some out. The repertoire has about 370,000 clones, over 8.5% of them found once; the top ten carry about 0.6%. Per germline, CDR1 MNHEY and CDR2 SMNVEV (reference sequence). The CDR3 runs to 14 residues. The V end was cut by 6 bases, the J end by 2 bases, with 10 bases between. This clone appeared a few times. Antigen specificity is unknown. Each of the CD4+ naive, central memory, regulatory and stem cell-like memory populations was sorted via CD45RO/CCR7/CD25/CD127/CD95/CD27.

The chain links TRBV27 to TRBJ2-2; D unresolved. Sequenced material: central memory CD4+ T cells from blood. This sequence originates from a man aged 25 to 40 with type 1 diabetes. This chain's CDR3 is CASSRSINTGELFF. DNA for the CDR3: TGTGCCAGCAGCCGTTCGATAAACACCGGGGAGCTGTTTTTT.